The next 29 T cell receptor beta chains were all read from a single sample in a study of T cell repertoires in cytomegalovirus infection. Their target antigens are unknown. TCRdb re-derived calls from the reads in MiXCR, one entry per CDR3 protein. The data hold 650,000 to 900,000 distinct CDR3 sequences, with about 31% observed a single time. Sequenced material: cultured CD8+ T cells from PBMCs, taken from culture after CMV antigen stimulation. The origin of the receptors is a human donor in good health (CMV status not recorded). Some clones in this sample may be carry-over from other donors' samples.

The CDR3 here is CATSDGHFGKLFF. DNA of the CDR3: TGTGCCACCAGCGACGGACATTTCGGAAAACTGTTTTTT. The chain is built from TRBV15 and TRBJ1-4; TRBD1 is a possible D gene (5 bases). V was shortened by 5 bases and J by 10 bases, with 14 bases between the two germline ends. Germline CDR1 reads LNHNV; CDR2 reads YYDKDF (reference sequence). This CDR3 is 13 amino acids long.

A word on this clonotype: Germline and junction disagree at one end, which may indicate a read error. The chain links TRBV9 to TRBJ2-1; D may correspond to TRBD1 or TRBD2 (5 bases each). Germline CDR1 and CDR2: SGDLS and YYNGEE. The CDR3 length is 21 residues. In nucleotides, the CDR3 is TGTGTCAGCAGCGTCCAAAGATCGGGCAGGGACCAAAAACACTCCTACAATGAGCAGTTCTTC. This encodes CVSSVQRSGRDQKHSYNEQFF.

The chain combines TRBV6-6 with TRBJ1-1; weak D call: TRBD1 (5 bases). CDR1 and CDR2 from the germline V gene are MNHNY and SVGAGI (reference sequence). The CDR3 spans 12 residues. Trimming pared 8 bases from V and 6 bases from J, leaving 13 bases between. CDR3 region: CASARGLSEAFF. Here the CDR3 DNA reads TGTGCCAGCGCGAGGGGTCTGTCTGAAGCTTTCTTT.

The V call is TRBV20-1, the J call TRBJ2-7; D may be TRBD2 (6 bases). CDR1 and CDR2 from the germline V gene are DFQATT and SNEGSKA (reference sequence). This CDR3 is built from 13 residues. Trimming removed 2 bases from V and 7 bases from J, with 15 bases in between. The CDR3 DNA reads TGCAGTGCTAGATCCCTGGGAGGAGCGGAGCAGTACTTC. Protein: CSARSLGGAEQYF.

This clonotype was detected a few times. V and J are TRBV9 and TRBJ1-1; 9 nucleotides align to TRBD1. J lost 6 bases, V lost 4 bases, and 25 bases had no gene match. Germline values: CDR1 SGDLS, CDR2 YYNGEE. The CDR3 runs to 20 residues. The CDR3 region is CASSPGTSTFLQGARAEAFF. CDR3 DNA: TGTGCCAGCAGCCCCGGGACTTCCACGTTTTTACAGGGGGCTCGGGCTGAAGCTTTCTTT.

This clonotype showed up just a few times. CDR3 sequence reads: CASSFPDSDGTDTQYF. The CDR3, as DNA: TGTGCCAGCAGTTTCCCCGACTCCGATGGCACAGATACGCAGTATTTT. V usage is TRBV28 and J usage is TRBJ2-3, with unresolved D. The CDR3 is 16 residues long. V was shortened by 3 bases and J by 1 base, with 14 bases between the two germline ends. Germline-derived CDR1 and CDR2 are MDHEN and SYDVKM.

This clonotype appeared a few times. The rearrangement joins TRBV7-9 to TRBJ2-7, with D possibly being TRBD1 or TRBD2 (6 bases each). V lost 11 bases to trimming and J lost 4 bases, with 21 bases between them. Germline V gene data show CDR1 as SEHNR and CDR2 as FQNEAQ (reference sequence). There are 14 residues in the CDR3. CDR3 bases: TGTGCCGAAGAAAGCCGGGGGCCGGTATACGAGCAGTACTTC. It specifies CAEESRGPVYEQYF.

This clonotype was counted only a few times. The chain joins TRBV4-1 to TRBJ2-1; D might be TRBD1 or TRBD2, each matching 5 bases. Germline CDR1 is MGHRA and CDR2 is YSYEKL. V lost 5 bases to trimming and J lost 2 bases, with 22 bases between them. The CDR3 runs to 18 residues. The CDR3 protein is CASSSPGTGTAPYNEQFF. The CDR3 DNA reads TGCGCCAGCAGCTCTCCCGGTACCGGGACCGCACCCTACAATGAGCAGTTCTTC.

V and J are TRBV19 and TRBJ2-3; D not resolved. The CDR3 is made up of 12 amino acids. Trimming cost V 3 bases and J 4 bases, with 5 bases left between them. Germline V gene sequence: CDR1 LNHDA, CDR2 SQIVND (reference sequence). CDR3 bases: TGTGCCAGTAGTATCTGGCCAGATACGCAGTATTTT. Its translation: CASSIWPDTQYF.

This clonotype has only a few counts. The chain combines TRBV14 with TRBJ1-6; D is unresolved. V lost 3 bases and J lost 2, with 11 bases in between. The germline gives CDR1 SGHDN, CDR2 FVKESK. This CDR3 has 16 residues. CDR3 coding DNA: TGTGCCAGCAGCCAGGGAGGAGACCCCTATAATTCACCCCTCCACTTT. This codes for CASSQGGDPYNSPLHF.

This clonotype was counted only a few times. The genes are TRBV27 and TRBJ1-2; unclear D gene. CDR3 length: 13 residues. V dropped 5 bases and J dropped 1 base, with 8 bases sitting between them. Looked up from germline, CDR1 is MNHEY and CDR2 is SMNVEV (reference sequence). The CDR3 bases are TGTGCCAGCAGTCCGACACGTAACTATGGCTACACCTTC. It translates to CASSPTRNYGYTF.

A note on this clonotype: A read error is possible here, since a much larger clone lies one base away. CDR3 DNA sequence: TGTGCCAGCAGCTTAAGACTAGGTTATACAGATACGCAGTATTTT. This sequence encodes CASSLRLGYTDTQYF. V is TRBV7-6 and J is TRBJ2-3; tentative D call: TRBD2 (6 bases). CDR1 and CDR2 (germline): SGHVS, FNYEAQ. The V gene lost 2 bases and the J gene lost 3 bases, with 12 bases spanning the gap. The CDR3 length is 15 residues. Full variable domain (missing parts from reference TRBV7-6 and TRBJ2-3): GAGVSQSPRYKVTKRGQDVALRCDPISGHVSLYWYRQALGQGPEFLTYFNYEAQQDKSGLPNDRFSAERPEGSISTLTIQRTEQRDSAMYRCASSLRLGYTDTQYFGPGTRLTVL.

The sample holds a few counts of this clonotype. The V call is TRBV5-4, the J call TRBJ1-2; 7 nucleotides align to TRBD1. Germline V gene lookup returns CDR1 SGHNT and CDR2 YYREEE (reference sequence). V dropped 4 bases and J dropped 4; count of bases not matched to a gene: 13. The CDR3 covers 16 residues. Here the CDR3 reads CASSIGSGGWSYGYTF. The CDR3 DNA reads as TGTGCCAGCAGCATTGGCTCAGGGGGGTGGAGCTATGGCTACACCTTC.

CDR3 region: CASSSTGDPPGEQYV. The CDR3 nucleotides read TGTGCCAGCAGCTCAACAGGGGATCCCCCCGGCGAGCAGTACGTC. The gene calls are TRBV5-5 and TRBJ2-7; 7 nucleotides line up with TRBD1. V trimming: 3 bases; J trimming: 6 bases; junction bases outside the gene matches: 12. The V gene's germline CDR1 is SGHKS and CDR2 YYEKEE (reference sequence). CDR3 length: 15 amino acids.

This clonotype was picked up a small number of times. The chain joins TRBV10-3 to TRBJ2-7, with a weak D call TRBD1 (6 bases). In germline, CDR1 is ENHRY, CDR2 SYGVKD. This CDR3 comprises 12 residues. Trimming stripped 6 bases from V and 5 bases from J, with 11 bases between. Here the CDR3 reads CAIRQGNDEQYF. CDR3 DNA: TGTGCCATCAGGCAGGGGAACGACGAGCAGTACTTC.

This clonotype came up a few times. The chain uses TRBV12-3 or TRBV12-4 and TRBJ1-1; 7 nucleotides line up with TRBD1. The CDR3 spans 14 residues. The V gene end was trimmed by 5 bases and the J gene end by 0 bases; junction bases not matched to a gene: 3. The CDR3 protein is CASSDRAMNTEAFF. The DNA of the CDR3 is TGTGCCAGCAGTGACAGGGCTATGAACACTGAAGCTTTCTTT.

CDR3 sequence (DNA): TGTGCCAGCAGCGTCGGGGGGACACCCTACGAGCAGTACTTC. Amino acid sequence: CASSVGGTPYEQYF. The chain joins TRBV9 to TRBJ2-7; perhaps TRBD2 as D (7 bases). V lost 2 bases to trimming and J lost 2 bases, with 11 bases between them. The length of the CDR3 is 14 residues. Germline V CDR1 and CDR2: SGDLS, YYNGEE.

This clonotype has just a few counts. The CDR3 nucleotides are TGTGCCAGCAGTTTCCTGAACACAGATACGCAGTATTTT. It yields the protein CASSFLNTDTQYF. V usage is TRBV12-3 or TRBV12-4 and J usage is TRBJ2-3; D remains unclear. The CDR3 covers 13 residues. V lost 3 bases and J 2 bases, leaving 6 bases between the germline ends.

The chain uses TRBV5-1 and TRBJ2-1; no clear D. CDR1 is SGHRS, CDR2 YFSETQ, per germline. V lost 2 bases, J lost 9 bases, and 18 bases lay in between. The CDR3 consists of 15 residues. The CDR3: CASSLRPLQDGEQFF. The DNA of the CDR3 is TGCGCCAGCAGCTTAAGGCCCTTGCAAGACGGTGAGCAGTTCTTC.

The CDR3 region has the DNA TGCGCCAGCAGCCAAGATACGGGGCCCGGGGAGCTGTTTTTT. This gives the protein CASSQDTGPGELFF. The chain carries TRBV4-1 and TRBJ2-2; D may correspond to TRBD1 or TRBD2 (5 bases each). Trimming stripped 0 bases from V and 6 bases from J, with 8 bases between. This CDR3 spans 14 amino acids. CDR1 MGHRA and CDR2 YSYEKL come from the germline V gene.

The rearrangement joins TRBV15 to TRBJ2-2; D call uncertain. V was pared by 2 bases and J by 2 bases, with 9 bases between. The CDR3 runs to 15 residues. Germline CDR1 and CDR2: LNHNV and YYDKDF (reference sequence). The CDR3 loop reads CATSRRRSNTGELFF. DNA for the CDR3: TGTGCCACCAGCAGACGGAGATCCAACACCGGGGAGCTGTTTTTT.

The chain links TRBV10-2 to TRBJ2-7; D possibly corresponds to TRBD1 (5 bases). The CDR3 has 13 amino acids. V was shortened by 6 bases and J by 12 bases, with 21 bases between the two germline ends. Germline V gives CDR1 WSHSY, CDR2 SAAADI. The CDR3: CASSYGHDPLMYF. CDR3 bases: TGCGCCAGCAGCTACGGACACGACCCCCTAATGTACTTC.

This clonotype showed up just a few times. The chain links TRBV20-1 to TRBJ2-5; 15 bases fit TRBD2. The CDR3 runs to 16 residues. The trim removed 5 bases at V and 2 bases at J, leaving 6 bases unmatched. Germline-derived CDR1 and CDR2 are DFQATT and SNEGSKA (reference sequence). CDR3 DNA: TGCAGTGCTCCCGGGACTAGCGGGGGGCTACAAGAGACCCAGTACTTC. This codes for CSAPGTSGGLQETQYF.

The chain has TRBV9 and TRBJ1-1, with unresolved D. Deletions cut 0 bases from V and 0 bases from J, with 6 bases between. The CDR3 sequence is 14 residues long. CDR1 and CDR2 (germline): SGDLS, YYNGEE. The CDR3 region is CASSVEGLNTEAFF. In DNA form, the CDR3 reads TGTGCCAGCAGCGTAGAGGGATTGAACACTGAAGCTTTCTTT. Combining the CDR3 with reference TRBV9 and TRBJ1-1 gives the whole variable domain DSGVTQTPKHLITATGQRVTLRCSPRSGDLSVYWYQQSLDQGLQFLIQYYNGEERAKGNILERFSAQQFPDLHSELNLSSLELGDSALYFCASSVEGLNTEAFFGQGTRLTVV.

Remarks on this clonotype: One junction end disagrees with the germline gene, perhaps due to a read error. This chain joins TRBV6-6 and TRBJ1-1; D is ambiguous. Looked up from germline, CDR1 is MNHNY and CDR2 is SVGAGI (reference sequence). The CDR3 covers 10 residues. The chain's CDR3 is CTSSALGAFF. The CDR3 DNA reads as TGTACCAGCAGTGCACTAGGGGCTTTCTTT.

The V gene is TRBV6-5, the J gene TRBJ1-1; D unresolved. The germline V and J ends were trimmed by 0 bases and 7 bases, with 18 bases remaining between them. CDR3 length: 16 residues. Germline CDR1 is MNHEY and CDR2 is SVGAGI. CDR3 region: CASSYSFLGPTNEAFF. The DNA for the CDR3 is TGTGCCAGCAGTTACTCGTTTCTTGGGCCTACCAATGAAGCTTTCTTT.

This clonotype has at least ten counts. The rearrangement joins TRBV6-2 or TRBV6-3 to TRBJ1-5, with a tentative D call TRBD1 (6 bases). The CDR3 has 13 amino acids. Looked up from germline, CDR1 is MNHEY and CDR2 is SVGEGT. Trimming cost V 8 bases and J 0 bases, with 8 bases left between them. CDR3 sequence reads: CASGQFSNQPQHF. The CDR3 coding sequence is TGTGCCAGCGGACAGTTTAGCAATCAGCCCCAGCATTTT.

This clonotype was observed many times. This chain connects TRBV7-2 to TRBJ2-1; 11 bases are shared with TRBD2. V trimming: 3 bases; J trimming: 7 bases; junction bases outside the gene matches: 8. This CDR3 contains 16 residues. CDR1 is SGHTA, CDR2 FQGNSA, per germline. This CDR3 is CASSFILAGGLNEQFF. The DNA for the CDR3 is TGTGCCAGCAGCTTCATTTTAGCGGGGGGGCTTAATGAGCAGTTCTTC.

This clonotype was seen at least ten times. The chain couples TRBV6-1 to TRBJ1-1, with unresolved D. CDR3 length: 14 residues. The V and J ends lost 2 bases and 3 bases respectively, with 10 bases between them. Per the germline V gene, CDR1 is MNHNS and CDR2 is SASEGT. The CDR3 DNA reads as TGTGCCAGCAGTGAATCGGGAGGGTACACTGAAGCTTTCTTT. Protein sequence: CASSESGGYTEAFF.